This T cell receptor beta chain was sequenced during a study of Tregs in tolerant kidney transplant recipients. Overall study results and limits: This study did not directly address biological reproducibility. Changing PCR primers prevented nucleotide comparison between some patients' samples. Donor-specific Treg expansion exceeded global Treg expansion in tolerant patients, suggesting antigen drive.

TCRdb's table, derived via immunoSEQ multiplex PCR, lists solely in-frame clones and lacks some. The table includes 70,000 to 95,000 clones, less than 95% detected once. Unstimulated Tregs (CD4+CD25+CD127-) and CD4+CD25- non-Tregs were sorted from PBMCs. Of note for this clone: Its antigen is as yet unknown.

CDR3 size: 13 residues. V shed 3 bases and J shed 6 bases, with 9 bases lying between them. CDR1 is SNHLY and CDR2 is FYNNEI in the germline V gene. The J gene is TRBJ1-5, the V gene TRBV2; D unclear. The origin of this receptor is a human donor who received a combined kidney and bone marrow transplant. The specimen comprised Tregs from blood, sampled before the transplant. The CDR3 DNA is TGTGCCAGCAGTGAGTCTGTCGGTCAGCCCCAGCATTTT. Protein sequence: CASSESVGQPQHF.